The sequence of this TCR beta chain was determined in a study of human T cells and chemical hapten exposure. The time point denotes: patch test 3, about 24 weeks after DPC sensitization. Treatment indicated: therapeutic diphenylcyclopropenone sensitization with weekly scalp DPC. In this sample, this clonotype turned up a few times. One entry per CDR3 protein results from TCRdb running MiXCR on the RACE reads. The sample gives roughly 100,000 distinct CDR3 sequences, 34% of which show up once; around 2.8% is in the top ten. The CDR3 totals 17 residues. The germline V gene has CDR1 SGHRS and CDR2 YFSETQ. With V trimmed by 0 bases and J by 5 bases, 11 bases remained unmatched.

The material was whole blood, obtained in connection with sensitization to the hapten diphenylcyclopropenone (DPC). The chain couples TRBV5-1 to TRBJ2-3; 8 nucleotides align to TRBD1. This receptor was taken from a man aged 40-49 years with alopecia areata. Some clones in this sample may be carry-over from other donors' samples. CDR3 loop: CASSLVPPTGAVDTQYF. CDR3 in DNA: TGCGCCAGCAGCTTGGTCCCTCCGACAGGGGCCGTAGATACGCAGTATTTT.